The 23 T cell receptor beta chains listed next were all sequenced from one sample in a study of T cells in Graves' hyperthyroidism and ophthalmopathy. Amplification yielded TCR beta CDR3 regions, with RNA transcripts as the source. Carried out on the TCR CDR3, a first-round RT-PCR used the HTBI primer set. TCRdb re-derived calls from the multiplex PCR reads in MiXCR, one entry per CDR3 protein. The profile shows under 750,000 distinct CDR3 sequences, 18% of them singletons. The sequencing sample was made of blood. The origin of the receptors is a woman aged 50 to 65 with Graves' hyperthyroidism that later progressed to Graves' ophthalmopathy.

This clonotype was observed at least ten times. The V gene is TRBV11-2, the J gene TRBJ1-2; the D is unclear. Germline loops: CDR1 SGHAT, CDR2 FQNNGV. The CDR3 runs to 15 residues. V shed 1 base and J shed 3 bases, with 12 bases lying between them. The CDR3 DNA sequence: TGTGCCAGCAGCTTAGTAGGCATCGTGGACTATGGCTACACCTTC. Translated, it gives CASSLVGIVDYGYTF. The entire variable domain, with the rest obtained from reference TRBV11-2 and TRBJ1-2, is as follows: EAGVAQSPRYKIIEKRQSVAFWCNPISGHATLYWYQQILGQGPKLLIQFQNNGVVDDSQLPKDRFSAERLKGVDSTLKIQPAKLEDSAVYLCASSLVGIVDYGYTFGSGTRLTVV.

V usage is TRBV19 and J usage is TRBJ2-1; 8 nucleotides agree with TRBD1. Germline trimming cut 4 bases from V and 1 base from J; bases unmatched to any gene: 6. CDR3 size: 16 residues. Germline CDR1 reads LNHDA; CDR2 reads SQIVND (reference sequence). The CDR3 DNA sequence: TGTGCCAGTAGTAGCTCCCGGACAGGGTCCTACAATGAGCAGTTCTTC. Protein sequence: CASSSSRTGSYNEQFF. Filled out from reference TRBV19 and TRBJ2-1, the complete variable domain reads DGGITQSPKYLFRKEGQNVTLSCEQNLNHDAMYWYRQDPGQGLRLIYYSQIVNDFQKGDIAEGYSVSREKKESFPLTVTSAQKNPTAFYLCASSSSRTGSYNEQFFGPGTRLTVL.

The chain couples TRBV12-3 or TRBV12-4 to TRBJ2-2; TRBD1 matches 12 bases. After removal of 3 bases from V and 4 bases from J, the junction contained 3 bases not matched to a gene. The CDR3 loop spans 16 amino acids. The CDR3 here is CASSFGTGGSTGELFF. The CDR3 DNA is TGTGCCAGCAGTTTCGGGACAGGGGGCAGCACCGGGGAGCTGTTTTTT.

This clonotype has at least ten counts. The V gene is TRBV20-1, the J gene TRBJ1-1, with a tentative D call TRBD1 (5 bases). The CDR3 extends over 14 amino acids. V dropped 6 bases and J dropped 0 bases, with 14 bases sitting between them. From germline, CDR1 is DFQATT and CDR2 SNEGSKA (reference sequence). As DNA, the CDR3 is TGCAGTGCCGAAGGGGCGGAAATGAACACTGAAGCTTTCTTT. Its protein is CSAEGAEMNTEAFF.

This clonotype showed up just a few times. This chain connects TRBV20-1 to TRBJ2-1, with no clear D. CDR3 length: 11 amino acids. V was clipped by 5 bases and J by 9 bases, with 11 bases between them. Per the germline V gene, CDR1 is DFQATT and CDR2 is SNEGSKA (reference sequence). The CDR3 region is CSARPAAEQFF. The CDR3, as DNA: TGCAGTGCTCGACCCGCTGCTGAGCAGTTCTTC.

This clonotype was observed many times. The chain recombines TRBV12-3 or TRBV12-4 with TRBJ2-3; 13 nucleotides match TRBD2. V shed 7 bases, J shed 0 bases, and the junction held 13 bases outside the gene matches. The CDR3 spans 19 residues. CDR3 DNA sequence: TGTGCCAGCATCCCTTCCCCAACTAGCGGGGGGGCAAGCACAGATACGCAGTATTTT. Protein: CASIPSPTSGGASTDTQYF.

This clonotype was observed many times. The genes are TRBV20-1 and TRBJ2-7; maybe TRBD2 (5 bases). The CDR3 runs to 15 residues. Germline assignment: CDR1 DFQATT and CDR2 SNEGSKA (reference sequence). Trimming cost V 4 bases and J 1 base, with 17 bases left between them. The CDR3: CSAKRSSSWSYEQYF. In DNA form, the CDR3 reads TGCAGTGCTAAAAGATCTAGCTCCTGGTCCTACGAGCAGTACTTC.

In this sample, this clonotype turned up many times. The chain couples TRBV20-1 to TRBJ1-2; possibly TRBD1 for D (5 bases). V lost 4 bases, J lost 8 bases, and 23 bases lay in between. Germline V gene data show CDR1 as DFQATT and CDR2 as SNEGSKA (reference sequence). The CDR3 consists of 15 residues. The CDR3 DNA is TGCAGTGCTATCCCAAGAGATATTGCAGGGCACGGCTACACCTTC. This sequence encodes CSAIPRDIAGHGYTF.

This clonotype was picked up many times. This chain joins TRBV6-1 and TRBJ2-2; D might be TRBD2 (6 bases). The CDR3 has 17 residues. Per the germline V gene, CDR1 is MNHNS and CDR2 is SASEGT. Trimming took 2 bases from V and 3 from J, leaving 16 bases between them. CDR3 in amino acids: CASSERAGVTYTGELFF. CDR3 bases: TGTGCCAGCAGTGAAAGAGCGGGCGTTACTTACACCGGGGAGCTGTTTTTT.

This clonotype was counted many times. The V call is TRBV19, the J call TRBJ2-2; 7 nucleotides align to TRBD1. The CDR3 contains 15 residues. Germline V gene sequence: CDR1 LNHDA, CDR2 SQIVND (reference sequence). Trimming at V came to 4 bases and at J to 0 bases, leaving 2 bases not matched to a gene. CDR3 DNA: TGTGCCAGTAGTAATGACAGGGCGAACACCGGGGAGCTGTTTTTT. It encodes CASSNDRANTGELFF.

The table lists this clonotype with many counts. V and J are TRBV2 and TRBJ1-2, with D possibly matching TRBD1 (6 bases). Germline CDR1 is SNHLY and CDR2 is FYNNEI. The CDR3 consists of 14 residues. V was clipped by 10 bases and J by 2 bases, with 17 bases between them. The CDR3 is CATTGLPTNYGYTF. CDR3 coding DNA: TGTGCCACGACAGGATTGCCCACGAACTATGGCTACACCTTC.

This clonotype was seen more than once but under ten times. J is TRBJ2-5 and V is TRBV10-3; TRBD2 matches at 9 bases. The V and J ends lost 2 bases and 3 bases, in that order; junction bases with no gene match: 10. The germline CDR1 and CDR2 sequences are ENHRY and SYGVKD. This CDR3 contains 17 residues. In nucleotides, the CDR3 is TGTGCCATCAGTGAGCGCCCCCGGGCGGGGGGGGAAGAGACCCAGTACTTC. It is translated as CAISERPRAGGEETQYF.

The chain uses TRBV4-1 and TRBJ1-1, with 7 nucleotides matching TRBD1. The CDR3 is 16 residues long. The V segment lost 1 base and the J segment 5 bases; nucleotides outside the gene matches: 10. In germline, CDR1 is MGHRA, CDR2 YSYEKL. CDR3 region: CASSQATGRDGTEAFF. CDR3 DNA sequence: TGCGCCAGCAGCCAAGCGACAGGGAGGGATGGGACTGAAGCTTTCTTT.

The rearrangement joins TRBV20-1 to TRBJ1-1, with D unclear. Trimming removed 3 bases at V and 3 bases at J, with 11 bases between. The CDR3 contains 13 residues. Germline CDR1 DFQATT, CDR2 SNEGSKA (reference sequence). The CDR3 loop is CSASRTGDTEAFF. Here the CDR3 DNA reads TGCAGTGCTAGTCGGACGGGAGACACTGAAGCTTTCTTT.

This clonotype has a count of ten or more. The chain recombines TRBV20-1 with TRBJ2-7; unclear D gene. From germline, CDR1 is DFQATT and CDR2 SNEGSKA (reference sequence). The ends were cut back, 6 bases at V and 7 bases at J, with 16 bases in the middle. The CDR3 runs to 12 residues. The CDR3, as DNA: TGCAGTGCCCCCCAGTTGGCACGGGAGCAGTACTTC. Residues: CSAPQLAREQYF.

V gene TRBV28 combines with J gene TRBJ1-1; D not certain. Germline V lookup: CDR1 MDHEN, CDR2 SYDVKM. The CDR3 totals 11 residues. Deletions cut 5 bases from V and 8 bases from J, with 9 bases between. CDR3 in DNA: TGTGCCAGCAGTGCGTACCTCGAAGCTTTCTTT. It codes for CASSAYLEAFF.

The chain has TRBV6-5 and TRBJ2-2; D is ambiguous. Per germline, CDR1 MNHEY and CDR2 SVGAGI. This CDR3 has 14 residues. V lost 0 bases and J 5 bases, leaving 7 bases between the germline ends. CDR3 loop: CASSYSTGTGELFF. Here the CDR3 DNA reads TGTGCCAGCAGTTACTCGACCGGGACCGGGGAGCTGTTTTTT.

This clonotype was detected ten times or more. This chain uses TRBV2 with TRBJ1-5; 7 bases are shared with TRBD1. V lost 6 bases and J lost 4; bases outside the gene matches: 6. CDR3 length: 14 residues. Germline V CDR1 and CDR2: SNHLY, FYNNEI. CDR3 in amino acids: CASSWGQNNQPQHF. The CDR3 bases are TGTGCCAGCAGCTGGGGACAGAATAATCAGCCCCAGCATTTT.

The CDR3 DNA is TGCGCCAGCAGCTGGGGAGCGGTAGCCCAAGAGACCCAGTACTTC. The encoded protein is CASSWGAVAQETQYF. J is TRBJ2-5 and V is TRBV5-1; D may be TRBD2 (5 bases). This CDR3 contains 15 residues. Trimming stripped 3 bases from V and 1 base from J, with 13 bases between. Germline-derived CDR1 and CDR2 are SGHRS and YFSETQ.

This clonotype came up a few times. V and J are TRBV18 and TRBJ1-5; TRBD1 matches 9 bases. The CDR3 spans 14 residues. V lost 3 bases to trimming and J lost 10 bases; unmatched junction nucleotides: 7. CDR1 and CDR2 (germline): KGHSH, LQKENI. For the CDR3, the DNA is TGTGCCAGCTCACCGACAGGGGGAAGGCTCCCCCAGCATTTT. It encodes CASSPTGGRLPQHF.

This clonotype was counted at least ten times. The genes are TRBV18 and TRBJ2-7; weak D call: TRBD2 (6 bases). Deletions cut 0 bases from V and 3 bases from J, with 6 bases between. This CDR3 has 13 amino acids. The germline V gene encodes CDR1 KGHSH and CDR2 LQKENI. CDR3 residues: CASSPPDYYEQYF. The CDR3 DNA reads TGTGCCAGCTCACCACCGGACTACTACGAGCAGTACTTC.

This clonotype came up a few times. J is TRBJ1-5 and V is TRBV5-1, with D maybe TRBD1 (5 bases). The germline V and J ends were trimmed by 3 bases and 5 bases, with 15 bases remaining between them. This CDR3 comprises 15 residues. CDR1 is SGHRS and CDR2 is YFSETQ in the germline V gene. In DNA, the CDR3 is TGCGCCAGCAGCTCGGGGGGGGGGTTCGATCAGCCCCAGCATTTT. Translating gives CASSSGGGFDQPQHF.

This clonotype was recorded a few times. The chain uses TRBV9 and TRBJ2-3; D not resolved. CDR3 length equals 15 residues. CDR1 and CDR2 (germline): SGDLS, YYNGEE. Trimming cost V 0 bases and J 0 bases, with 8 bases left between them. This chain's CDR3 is CASSVAGSSTDTQYF. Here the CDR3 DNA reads TGTGCCAGCAGCGTAGCAGGCAGTAGCACAGATACGCAGTATTTT.